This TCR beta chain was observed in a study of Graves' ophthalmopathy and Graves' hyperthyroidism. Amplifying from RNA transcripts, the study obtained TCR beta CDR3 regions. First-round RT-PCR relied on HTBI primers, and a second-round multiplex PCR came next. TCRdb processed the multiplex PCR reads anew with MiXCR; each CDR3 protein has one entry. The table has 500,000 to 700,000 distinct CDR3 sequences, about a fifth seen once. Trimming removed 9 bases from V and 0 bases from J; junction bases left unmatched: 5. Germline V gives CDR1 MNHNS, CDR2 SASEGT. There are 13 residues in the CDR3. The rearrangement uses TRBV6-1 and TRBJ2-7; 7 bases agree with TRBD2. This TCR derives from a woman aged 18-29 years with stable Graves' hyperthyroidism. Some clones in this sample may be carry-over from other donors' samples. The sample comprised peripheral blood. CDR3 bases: TGTGCCAGTGGACGGGACTACTCCTACGAGCAGTACTTC. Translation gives CASGRDYSYEQYF.